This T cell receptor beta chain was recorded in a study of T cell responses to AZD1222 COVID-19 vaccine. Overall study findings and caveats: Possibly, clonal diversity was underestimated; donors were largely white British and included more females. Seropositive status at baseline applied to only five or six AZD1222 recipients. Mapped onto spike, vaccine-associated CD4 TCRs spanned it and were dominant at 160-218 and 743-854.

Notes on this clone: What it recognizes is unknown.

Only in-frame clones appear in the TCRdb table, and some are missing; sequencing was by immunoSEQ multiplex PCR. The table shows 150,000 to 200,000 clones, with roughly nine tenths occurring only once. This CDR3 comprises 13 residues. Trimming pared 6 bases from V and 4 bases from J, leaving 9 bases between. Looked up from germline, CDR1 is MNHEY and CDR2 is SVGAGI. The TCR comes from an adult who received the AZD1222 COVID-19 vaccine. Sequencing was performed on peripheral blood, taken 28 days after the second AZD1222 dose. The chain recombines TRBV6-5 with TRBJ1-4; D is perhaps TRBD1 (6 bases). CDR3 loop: CASSRTVNEKLFF. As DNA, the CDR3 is TGTGCCAGCAGCCGGACAGTTAATGAAAAACTGTTTTTT.